This is a list of T cell receptor beta chains from one sample in a study of graft-versus-host responses after intestinal transplantation. Libraries were prepared by immunoSEQ multiplex PCR; TCRdb keeps only in-frame clonotypes and omits some of them. The repertoire includes 30,000 to 45,000 clones, more than 85% of them detected once, and roughly a fifth sits in the top ten. Their target antigens are unknown. The source was unstimulated CD8+ T cells sorted from spleen or lymph node cells, collected before transplant. The receptors shown here come from a human donor who was the organ donor for an intestinal transplant. Each CDR3 is given with its conserved first and last residue. Fields, in order: V gene, CDR3 protein.

>TRBV19
CASSTRSGNQPQHF
>TRBV28
CASSPNQPQHF
>TRBV7-3
CASSMASADTQYF
>TRBV10-3
CAISEIAGGPGNEQFF
>TRBV13
CASSLWASGRDEQFF
>TRBV5-1
CASSTGQGSYEQYF
>TRBV7-8
CASSLLDRGANQPQHF
>TRBV27
CASSLVTGGPREQYF
>TRBV6-5
CASSLAGGTDTQYF
>TRBV19
CASSILAGNEQFF
>TRBV7-9
CASSSGTRPNTGELFF
>TRBV7-3
CASSLGTGEQYF
>TRBV19
CASSMTSGVYNEQFF
>TRBV5-7
CASSRTYNYGYTF
>TRBV27
CASSWGGLLTDTQYF
>TRBV5-5
CASSFPRTGVNTYNEQFF
>TRBV6-5
CASSDTSGSYEQYF
>TRBV7-9
CASSLEGWGQNQETQYF
>TRBV19
CASSIDQNPGGADTQYF
>TRBV9
CASSGSGTPQETQYF
>TRBV7-6
CASSLGLPPYNEQFF
>TRBV7-3
CASSLIPGPIFF
>TRBV28
CASSLWFSSYNSPLHF
>TRBV5-1
CASSRGLAGGSSYEQYF
>TRBV4-2
CASSGRPREEQYF
>TRBV7-9
CASSLTHTSGRYEQYF
>TRBV7-2
CASTGGGRYEQYF
>TRBV27
CASSLSSGSSYNEQFF
>TRBV5-4
CASSLSGGPNTGELFF
>TRBV6-5
CATGRTEKWETQYF
>TRBV2
CASSDRMDQETQYF
>TRBV7-8
CASSLPGLAGDEWADTQYF
>TRBV7-9
CASSPWTRGYSYNEQFF
>TRBV10-3
CAISESRQVQTYEQYF
>TRBV5-6
CASSFDGLAGVSGELFF
>TRBV19
CASTLSASRAAEQFF
>TRBV4-2
CASSPPSGSYEQYF
>TRBV11-2
CASSYRGRPGDTEAFF
>TRBV5-6
CASRSRDSGYNEQFF
>TRBV15
CATSRDGDTGELFF
>TRBV28
CASISEWAVGQVANQPQHF
>TRBV4-3
CASSQEQGYGTEAFF
>TRBV4-3
CASSHKRDRGIYEQYF
>TRBV4-2
CASSQETSGNNEQFF
>TRBV9
CASSVGGLGTGELFF